This TCR beta chain originates from a study of human T cells and chemical hapten exposure. Documented time point: pre-sensitization, week 0. As for treatment: therapeutic diphenylcyclopropenone sensitization with weekly scalp DPC. Unique molecular identifiers were attached to individual cDNA molecules during library preparation. MiXCR, run by TCRdb on the RACE reads, gives a single entry per CDR3 protein. Of some 330,000 distinct CDR3 sequences listed, about 5% are singletons. V was pared by 3 bases and J by 12 bases, with 14 bases between. The CDR3 runs to 12 residues. The chain recombines TRBV12-3 or TRBV12-4 with TRBJ1-1; no clear D gene. The source of this sequence is a woman aged 18-30 years with alopecia areata. Some clones in this sample may be carry-over from other donors' samples. The sequencing here drew on whole blood, taken in connection with sensitization to the hapten diphenylcyclopropenone (DPC). The CDR3 DNA reads TGTGCCAGCAGTTTCAGGAGGACCGGGTCTTTCTTT. Encoded protein: CASSFRRTGSFF.